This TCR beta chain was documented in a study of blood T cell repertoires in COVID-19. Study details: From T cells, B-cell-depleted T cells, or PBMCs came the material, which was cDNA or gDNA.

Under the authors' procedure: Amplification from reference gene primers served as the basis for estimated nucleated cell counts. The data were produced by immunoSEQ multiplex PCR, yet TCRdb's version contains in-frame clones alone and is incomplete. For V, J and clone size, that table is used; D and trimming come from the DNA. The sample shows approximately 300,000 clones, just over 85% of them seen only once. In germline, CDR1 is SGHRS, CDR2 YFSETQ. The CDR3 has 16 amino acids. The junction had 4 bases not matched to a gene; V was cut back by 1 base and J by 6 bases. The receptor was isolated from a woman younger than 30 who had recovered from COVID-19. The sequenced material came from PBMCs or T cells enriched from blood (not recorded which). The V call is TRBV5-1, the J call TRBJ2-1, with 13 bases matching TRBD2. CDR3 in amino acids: CASSLRTSGGGNEQFF. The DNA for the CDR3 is TGCGCCAGCAGCTTGCGGACTAGCGGGGGAGGCAATGAGCAGTTCTTC.